These 15 T cell receptor beta chains share one sample of origin, sequenced in a study of T cell changes during pregnancy in multiple sclerosis. Profiling relied on immunoSEQ multiplex PCR, and the TCRdb table lists in-frame clones only, not all of them. The sample consists of tens of thousands of clones, over 80% of them appearing once. The sample was peripheral blood, taken in the third trimester of pregnancy. Every receptor here comes from a female donor in good health, enrolled as a control in a pregnancy study.

Regarding this clone: Because the CDR3's place on the DNA is in doubt, the DNA is left out and the CDR3 is given as listed by TCRdb. This chain connects TRBV6-5 to TRBJ1-1; the D call in the table, TRBD1, was not verified against the DNA. Germline CDR1 reads MNHEY; CDR2 reads SVGAGI. The CDR3 has 14 amino acids, counting both end residues. The CDR3: CASSSGQGLAEAFF.

This chain connects TRBV7-9 to TRBJ1-3; a possible D gene is TRBD1 (5 bases). CDR3 size: 14 residues. CDR1 and CDR2 (germline): SEHNR, FQNEAQ (reference sequence). V was shortened by 5 bases and J by 2 bases, with 10 bases between the two germline ends. In nucleotides, the CDR3 is TGTGCCAGCAGCCGTACAGGTACTGGAAACACCATATATTTT. This sequence encodes CASSRTGTGNTIYF.

V is TRBV6-5 and J is TRBJ1-2, with D tentatively TRBD1 (5 bases). Germline loops: CDR1 MNHEY, CDR2 SVGAGI. The CDR3 extends over 13 amino acids. Trimming cost V 6 bases and J 2 bases, with 10 bases left between them. The DNA of the CDR3 is TGTGCCAGCAGGGCGGGGGGGAACTATGGCTACACCTTC. Protein sequence: CASRAGGNYGYTF.

The J gene is TRBJ1-6, the V gene TRBV7-8; D possibly corresponds to TRBD1 (6 bases). The germline CDR1 and CDR2 sequences are SGHVS and FQNEAQ. V dropped 3 bases and J dropped 4 bases, with 10 bases sitting between them. CDR3 length: 15 amino acids. CDR3 sequence: CASSFRDNYNSPLHF. CDR3 coding DNA: TGTGCCAGCAGCTTCCGGGACAATTATAATTCACCCCTCCACTTT.

This clone showed up just once. The chain uses TRBV19 and TRBJ2-7; unclear D gene. CDR3 length: 14 residues. The germline V and J ends were trimmed by 5 bases and 6 bases, with 17 bases remaining between them. Germline V gene lookup returns CDR1 LNHDA and CDR2 SQIVND (reference sequence). This CDR3 reads CASSRSYRRGEQYF. CDR3 DNA sequence: TGTGCCAGTAGTCGGTCTTACCGACGCGGCGAGCAGTACTTC.

The V and J genes are TRBV19 and TRBJ1-2; D ambiguous. The CDR3 totals 16 residues. Germline loops: CDR1 LNHDA, CDR2 SQIVND (reference sequence). V shed 0 bases and J shed 5 bases, with 16 bases lying between them. CDR3 bases: TGTGCCAGTAGTATAGATGGCGGAATCGGAGGGTATGGCTACACCTTC. It yields the protein CASSIDGGIGGYGYTF.

V gene TRBV2 combines with J gene TRBJ1-1; no reliable D call. Germline CDR1 is SNHLY and CDR2 is FYNNEI. V was clipped by 9 bases and J by 0 bases, with 5 bases between them. This CDR3 is built from 11 residues. The DNA of the CDR3 is TGTGCCAGACAAATGAACACTGAAGCTTTCTTT. Translation: CARQMNTEAFF.

This chain joins TRBV7-9 and TRBJ2-3, with D perhaps TRBD2 (5 bases). V lost 5 bases to trimming and J lost 3 bases, with 9 bases between them. Germline loops: CDR1 SEHNR, CDR2 FQNEAQ (reference sequence). This CDR3 spans 13 amino acids. The DNA for the CDR3 is TGTGCCAGCAGCCCCCGGAGGACAGATACGCAGTATTTT. Its translation is CASSPRRTDTQYF.

The CDR3 region is CASSLGWGVTGELFF. CDR3 nucleotides: TGTGCCAGCAGCCTCGGGTGGGGAGTTACCGGGGAGCTGTTTTTT. The chain is built from TRBV7-2 and TRBJ2-2; D may be TRBD2 (5 bases). Per the germline V gene, CDR1 is SGHTA and CDR2 is FQGNSA. CDR3 size: 15 residues. The ends were cut back, 5 bases at V and 5 bases at J, with 15 bases in the middle.

The chain uses TRBV28 and TRBJ2-1; 7 positions agree with TRBD2. The CDR3 consists of 14 residues. V lost 3 bases to trimming and J lost 9 bases; unmatched junction nucleotides: 8. The germline V gene encodes CDR1 MDHEN and CDR2 SYDVKM. The CDR3 is CASSLAGERGEQFF. The CDR3 nucleotides read TGTGCCAGCAGTTTGGCGGGAGAGCGGGGTGAGCAGTTCTTC.

The rearrangement links TRBV4-1 to TRBJ2-7; 12 positions match TRBD1. The CDR3 loop spans 16 amino acids. The J segment lost 6 bases and the V segment lost 5 bases, leaving 11 bases of the junction unmatched. CDR1 is MGHRA and CDR2 is YSYEKL in the germline V gene. CDR3 loop: CASSAGQGARSGEQYF. In DNA, the CDR3 is TGCGCCAGCAGCGCGGGACAGGGGGCGAGATCGGGCGAGCAGTACTTC.

V usage is TRBV5-1 and J usage is TRBJ2-5; TRBD2 agrees at 9 bases. V lost 4 bases, J lost 1 base, and 8 bases stayed unmatched. The CDR3 loop spans 16 amino acids. Germline CDR1 SGHRS, CDR2 YFSETQ. The CDR3 is CASSVLAGALQETQYF. The CDR3 region has the DNA TGCGCCAGCAGCGTACTAGCGGGCGCCCTCCAAGAGACCCAGTACTTC.

CDR3 nucleotides: TGTGCCAGCAGCTCGTTAGACAAATCTGGCTACACCTTC. Translation gives CASSSLDKSGYTF. The chain combines TRBV5-5 with TRBJ1-2, with unresolved D. V was shortened by 3 bases and J by 7 bases, with 13 bases between the two germline ends. The CDR3 totals 13 residues. In germline, CDR1 is SGHKS, CDR2 YYEKEE (reference sequence).

The chain recombines TRBV6-4 with TRBJ1-2; TRBD1 agrees at 8 bases. The V segment lost 5 bases and the J segment 3 bases; nucleotides outside the gene matches: 11. The germline gives CDR1 MRHNA, CDR2 SNTAGT. This CDR3 region has 16 residues. CDR3 DNA: TGTGCCAGCAGTCGGGCCTCAGGGGGCGAACACTATGGCTACACCTTC. Residues: CASSRASGGEHYGYTF.

The chain employs TRBV5-1 and TRBJ2-7; D is unresolved. Per germline, CDR1 SGHRS and CDR2 YFSETQ. Trimming took off 5 bases at V and 0 bases at J, with 12 bases between the two ends. This CDR3 has 14 residues. The CDR3: CASSSLTGSYEQYF. CDR3 coding DNA: TGCGCCAGCAGTTCTTTGACGGGCTCCTACGAGCAGTACTTC.